The 10 T cell receptor beta chains below come from one sample, sequenced in a study of T cell changes during pregnancy in multiple sclerosis. Assay used: immunoSEQ multiplex PCR; TCRdb lists only in-frame clones, some missing. The sample lists 40,000 or so clones; around 90% were seen once. Sequenced here: CD4+ T cells from peripheral blood mononuclear cells, sampled in the third trimester of pregnancy. The receptor source for this set is a female donor with multiple sclerosis, enrolled in a pregnancy study.

This sequence joins TRBV28 and TRBJ2-1, with 8 nucleotides matching TRBD1. This CDR3 comprises 14 residues. Germline V gene lookup returns CDR1 MDHEN and CDR2 SYDVKM. J gave up 7 bases and V 3 bases, and 5 bases lay outside the gene matches. The CDR3 DNA reads TGTGCCAGCAGTTTCTCAGGGGGCTTAAATGAGCAGTTCTTC. It codes for CASSFSGGLNEQFF.

This clone showed up just a few times. The V and J genes are TRBV19 and TRBJ1-2; possibly TRBD1 for D (5 bases). The CDR3 covers 11 residues. Between the trimmed V and J ends, which lost 8 bases and 6 bases, there was a span of 10 bases. CDR1 LNHDA and CDR2 SQIVND come from the germline V gene (reference sequence). CDR3 sequence: CASLKGNGYTF. The CDR3 DNA reads as TGTGCCAGTTTGAAGGGGAATGGCTACACCTTC.

The rearrangement links TRBV19 to TRBJ2-1, with a tentative D call TRBD1 (5 bases). Trimming cost V 2 bases and J 4 bases, with 15 bases left between them. Per the germline V gene, CDR1 is LNHDA and CDR2 is SQIVND (reference sequence). The CDR3 is made up of 16 amino acids. In DNA form, the CDR3 reads TGTGCCAGTAGTATAAAAGGGGCTACACCTTACAATGAGCAGTTCTTC. It codes for CASSIKGATPYNEQFF.

V usage is TRBV6-6 and J usage is TRBJ2-7, with D perhaps TRBD2 (6 bases). With 2 bases removed from V and 0 bases from J, the gap between germline ends came to 11 bases. Germline assignment: CDR1 MNHNY and CDR2 SVGAGI (reference sequence). CDR3 length equals 15 residues. CDR3 residues: CASSYGRGSSYEQYF. Written as DNA, the CDR3 is TGTGCCAGCAGTTACGGCCGGGGGAGCTCCTACGAGCAGTACTTC.

The genes are TRBV9 and TRBJ2-5; D is possibly TRBD2 (5 bases). Germline CDR1 SGDLS, CDR2 YYNGEE. CDR3 length: 14 residues. The V end lost 4 bases, the J end lost 3 bases, and 13 bases lay between the germline ends. In DNA, the CDR3 is TGTGCCAGCAGCCAAGGGAGTAGGGAAGAGACCCAGTACTTC. Its translation is CASSQGSREETQYF.

The chain recombines TRBV19 with TRBJ2-3; 9 bases map to TRBD2. This CDR3 has 15 amino acids. Germline V gene data show CDR1 as LNHDA and CDR2 as SQIVND (reference sequence). V lost 5 bases, J lost 4 bases, and 7 bases stayed unmatched. In DNA, the CDR3 is TGTGCCAGTAGTTTACTTAGCGGGAGCGCAGATACGCAGTATTTT. Residues: CASSLLSGSADTQYF. Looking up the rest from reference TRBV19 and TRBJ2-3 gives the full variable domain: DGGITQSPKYLFRKEGQNVTLSCEQNLNHDAMYWYRQDPGQGLRLIYYSQIVNDFQKGDIAEGYSVSREKKESFPLTVTSAQKNPTAFYLCASSLLSGSADTQYFGPGTRLTVL.

The table lists this clone with a count of one. This chain uses TRBV7-2 with TRBJ2-3, with TRBD1 matching 9 bases. From germline, CDR1 is SGHTA and CDR2 FQGNSA. This CDR3 region has 14 residues. With V trimmed by 5 bases and J by 6 bases, 6 bases remained unmatched. The CDR3 bases are TGTGCCAGCAGCGGGGGGGACAGGGTTGATACGCAGTATTTT. Translation gives CASSGGDRVDTQYF.

The gene calls are TRBV6-5 and TRBJ2-7; TRBD1 might be the D (5 bases). Germline CDR1 reads MNHEY; CDR2 reads SVGAGI. V gave up 1 base and J gave up 2 bases, with 9 bases separating them. The CDR3 extends over 14 amino acids. The CDR3 DNA reads as TGTGCCAGCAGTTACTTCAGGGCGGCCTACGAGCAGTACTTC. This sequence encodes CASSYFRAAYEQYF.

The J gene is TRBJ2-1, the V gene TRBV7-3; tentatively, D is TRBD1 (6 bases). V gave up 5 bases and J gave up 0 bases, with 14 bases separating them. CDR3 size: 16 residues. Germline CDR1 and CDR2: SGHTA and FQGTGA. In DNA, the CDR3 is TGTGCCAGCAGCCACTACACAGGGAGCTCCTACAATGAGCAGTTCTTC. Protein: CASSHYTGSSYNEQFF.

The chain links TRBV6-1 to TRBJ2-4; TRBD1 matches 7 bases. Trimming removed 6 bases from V and 0 bases from J; junction bases left unmatched: 26. This CDR3 contains 22 residues. Germline V gene data show CDR1 as MNHNS and CDR2 as SASEGT. CDR3 in amino acids: CASSEYIPTGDVIGLAKNIQYF. In nucleotides, the CDR3 is TGTGCCAGCAGCGAATACATACCTACAGGGGATGTTATAGGGTTAGCCAAAAACATTCAGTACTTC.